This T cell receptor (beta chain) emerged from a study of blood T cell repertoires in COVID-19. For the study at large: The United States, Italy and Spain were the sources of the acute and convalescent COVID-19 samples.

In the original workflow: Nucleated cell number was recorded as an estimate derived from reference gene primer amplification. Produced via immunoSEQ multiplex PCR; TCRdb's table is partial and in-frame only. From that table come the V and J calls and clone size; the DNA was used to work out D and trimming. Altogether roughly 83,000 clones are present, roughly 86% being singletons, with the ten largest covering 8%. Germline V gene lookup returns CDR1 MRHNA and CDR2 SNTAGT. This CDR3 region has 16 residues. Unmatched junction bases numbered 9, after V lost 0 bases and J lost 8 bases. The sequence came from a man older than 75 with active or convalescent COVID-19. V gene TRBV6-4 combines with J gene TRBJ2-1, with 8 positions matching TRBD2. Sample: peripheral blood. CDR3 residues: CASSDSYGRAGDEQFF. The DNA of the CDR3 is TGTGCCAGCAGTGACTCGTACGGGAGGGCGGGGGATGAGCAGTTCTTC.